These 29 T cell receptor beta chains were sequenced from one sample in a study of human T cells and chemical hapten exposure. TCRdb used MiXCR to reprocess the RACE reads, holding one entry per CDR3 protein. The sample has approximately 400,000 distinct CDR3 sequences, approximately 5.1% seen once. This sample's time point: pre-sensitization, week 0. Indicated treatment: therapeutic diphenylcyclopropenone sensitization with weekly scalp DPC. Sample: whole blood, taken in connection with sensitization to the hapten diphenylcyclopropenone (DPC). The receptors here all came from a woman between 50 and 59 years old with alopecia areata. Some clones in this sample may be carry-over from other donors' samples.

The sample holds a few counts of this clonotype. This chain connects TRBV6-5 to TRBJ2-2, with 10 bases fitting TRBD2. The CDR3 contains 16 residues. Germline V gene sequence: CDR1 MNHEY, CDR2 SVGAGI. J gave up 2 bases and V 6 bases, and 6 bases lay outside the gene matches. CDR3 sequence: CASSPLAGVNTGELFF. Written as DNA, the CDR3 is TGTGCCAGCAGCCCCCTAGCGGGGGTTAACACCGGGGAGCTGTTTTTT.

This clonotype has a count of ten or more. The chain carries TRBV28 and TRBJ1-1; 8 bases match TRBD1. The germline V gene encodes CDR1 MDHEN and CDR2 SYDVKM. The J segment lost 6 bases and the V segment lost 7 bases, leaving 10 bases of the junction unmatched. The CDR3 spans 14 residues. The CDR3 protein is CASKTGEGYSEAFF. The DNA for the CDR3 is TGTGCCAGCAAGACAGGGGAGGGGTACTCTGAAGCTTTCTTT.

This clonotype was seen many times. V gene TRBV3-1 combines with J gene TRBJ1-1; 7 bases match TRBD1. The V gene's germline CDR1 is LGHDT and CDR2 YNNKEL (reference sequence). V lost 1 base and J lost 10; bases outside the gene matches: 0. The CDR3 contains 11 residues. The CDR3 nucleotides read TGTGCCAGCAGCCAAGGACAGGGAGCTTTCTTT. It encodes CASSQGQGAFF.

This clonotype showed up just a few times. The chain employs TRBV28 and TRBJ2-3, with D perhaps TRBD1 or TRBD2 (5 bases each). Germline CDR1 and CDR2: MDHEN and SYDVKM. With 8 bases removed from V and 2 bases from J, the gap between germline ends came to 14 bases. There are 14 residues in the CDR3. This CDR3 is CASGGGADTDTQYF. CDR3 DNA sequence: TGTGCCAGCGGGGGTGGGGCAGACACAGATACGCAGTATTTT.

This clonotype was counted ten times or more. V and J are TRBV11-2 and TRBJ1-1; TRBD1 matches 9 bases. After removal of 0 bases from V and 7 bases from J, the junction contained 6 bases not matched to a gene. The germline gives CDR1 SGHAT, CDR2 FQNNGV. This CDR3 comprises 15 residues. The CDR3 sequence is CASSLESTGGFEAFF. The CDR3 DNA reads TGTGCCAGCAGCTTAGAGTCGACAGGGGGGTTTGAAGCTTTCTTT.

Many counts were recorded for this clonotype. The chain employs TRBV13 and TRBJ2-2; 7 bases fit TRBD1. The CDR3 has 15 residues. Germline V gene lookup returns CDR1 PRHDT and CDR2 FYEKMQ (reference sequence). J gave up 4 bases and V 7 bases, and 9 bases lay outside the gene matches. The CDR3 sequence is CASTLGTDLTGELFF. As DNA, the CDR3 is TGTGCCAGCACCCTTGGGACAGACCTCACCGGGGAGCTGTTTTTT.

In this sample, this clonotype turned up a few times. The J gene is TRBJ2-3, the V gene TRBV20-1; TRBD2 matches at 10 bases. From germline, CDR1 is DFQATT and CDR2 SNEGSKA (reference sequence). The length of the CDR3 is 16 residues. The J segment lost 3 bases and the V segment lost 0 bases, leaving 6 bases of the junction unmatched. The CDR3 DNA follows: TGCAGTGCTAGAGAAAGCGGGAGGGCCAGGACAGATACGCAGTATTTT. Its protein is CSARESGRARTDTQYF.

This clonotype was found many times. This sequence joins TRBV20-1 and TRBJ1-1, with D unclear. The CDR3 runs to 14 residues. V lost 3 bases to trimming and J lost 0 bases, with 11 bases between them. Germline CDR1 and CDR2: DFQATT and SNEGSKA (reference sequence). Here the CDR3 DNA reads TGCAGTGCTAGCCGCGGACTCTTGAACACTGAAGCTTTCTTT. Encoded protein: CSASRGLLNTEAFF.

There are many counts of this clonotype. V and J are TRBV5-1 and TRBJ2-1; the D gene could be TRBD1 or TRBD2 (6 bases each). Trimming pared 2 bases from V and 4 bases from J, leaving 13 bases between. This CDR3 spans 15 amino acids. CDR1 and CDR2 from the germline V gene are SGHRS and YFSETQ. CDR3 nucleotides: TGCGCCAGCAGCTTCACGGGGGCCGGATACAATGAGCAGTTCTTC. Translation gives CASSFTGAGYNEQFF.

This clonotype was counted only a few times. The V call is TRBV10-3, the J call TRBJ1-5, with TRBD1 as a possible D gene (5 bases). This CDR3 has 14 residues. V gave up 6 bases and J gave up 1 base, with 10 bases separating them. The germline CDR1 and CDR2 sequences are ENHRY and SYGVKD. CDR3 in amino acids: CAIREGFSNQPQHF. The CDR3 nucleotides are TGTGCCATCAGGGAGGGGTTCAGCAATCAGCCCCAGCATTTT.

This clonotype was counted many times. The chain carries TRBV2 and TRBJ2-1; 14 nucleotides agree with TRBD2. In germline, CDR1 is SNHLY, CDR2 FYNNEI. The CDR3 consists of 13 residues. V was clipped by 11 bases and J by 7 bases; unmatched bases: 4. The DNA for the CDR3 is TGTGCCGGAGGGACTAGCGGGAGAAATGAGCAGTTCTTC. Residues: CAGGTSGRNEQFF.

The CDR3 DNA follows: TGTGCCAGCAGCTTGCGGGACAGACTCGACAATGAGCAGTTCTTC. Amino acids: CASSLRDRLDNEQFF. V usage is TRBV5-4 and J usage is TRBJ2-1; the match to TRBD1 covers 7 bases. Germline CDR1 is SGHNT and CDR2 is YYREEE (reference sequence). This CDR3 has 15 residues. Losses at the gene ends were 1 base for V and 5 bases for J; bases not matched to a gene: 6.

This clonotype was detected a few times. The DNA for the CDR3 is TGTGCCAGCAGTTTAGGGGGCGCCGGTTTGGCTGAAGCTTTCTTT. Translating gives CASSLGGAGLAEAFF. This chain joins TRBV12-3 or TRBV12-4 and TRBJ1-1; TRBD1 is a possible D gene (5 bases). The V end was cut by 1 base, the J end by 6 bases, with 15 bases between. This CDR3 is 15 amino acids long.

This clonotype was found many times. The J gene is TRBJ1-2, the V gene TRBV12-3 or TRBV12-4; tentatively, D is TRBD1 (6 bases). The CDR3 extends over 15 amino acids. The germline V and J ends were trimmed by 3 bases and 7 bases, with 18 bases remaining between them. CDR3 bases: TGTGCCAGCAGTTTCGGCGGGACAAAACTTGGTGGCTACACCTTC. The encoded protein is CASSFGGTKLGGYTF.

This clonotype was counted many times. The chain recombines TRBV7-9 with TRBJ2-7; TRBD2 is a possible D gene (5 bases). Trimming cost V 5 bases and J 2 bases, with 7 bases left between them. The CDR3 is made up of 12 amino acids. The germline V gene encodes CDR1 SEHNR and CDR2 FQNEAQ (reference sequence). The CDR3 reads CASSLGTYEQYF. For the CDR3, the DNA is TGTGCCAGCAGCCTCGGGACCTACGAGCAGTACTTC.

Many counts were recorded for this clonotype. The chain employs TRBV28 and TRBJ2-3; 11 nucleotides agree with TRBD2. V lost 3 bases, J lost 5 bases, and 7 bases stayed unmatched. The CDR3 loop spans 16 amino acids. Germline-derived CDR1 and CDR2 are MDHEN and SYDVKM. Here the CDR3 DNA reads TGTGCCAGCAGTTTTCAGACTAGCGGGGAAAGAGATACGCAGTATTTT. Translating gives CASSFQTSGERDTQYF.

V is TRBV9 and J is TRBJ1-2, with D unclear. V lost 0 bases and J lost 4, with 10 bases in between. Germline V CDR1 and CDR2: SGDLS, YYNGEE. This CDR3 is 14 amino acids long. The CDR3 reads CASSVELSAYGYTF. The CDR3 bases are TGTGCCAGCAGCGTAGAGCTCAGTGCCTATGGCTACACCTTC.

This clonotype came up many times. The chain is built from TRBV6-6 and TRBJ1-5; D is perhaps TRBD1 (6 bases). The CDR3 totals 15 residues. The V gene lost 4 bases and the J gene lost 0 bases, with 10 bases spanning the gap. Germline V CDR1 and CDR2: MNHNY, SVGAGI (reference sequence). The CDR3 DNA is TGTGCCAGCAGTTCAGGACAGCTTAGCAATCAGCCCCAGCATTTT. Protein: CASSSGQLSNQPQHF.

The V gene is TRBV18, the J gene TRBJ1-6; D not resolved. CDR3 length: 16 residues. Germline CDR1 and CDR2: KGHSH and LQKENI. V was shortened by 5 bases and J by 5 bases, with 16 bases between the two germline ends. The CDR3 here is CASSSQTPENNSPLHF. In DNA, the CDR3 is TGTGCCAGCTCATCTCAGACGCCGGAGAATAATTCACCCCTCCACTTT.

This clonotype was seen a few times. V usage is TRBV29-1 and J usage is TRBJ2-5, with TRBD2 identical over 10 bases. The germline V gene has CDR1 SQVTM and CDR2 ANQGSEA. Trimming removed 4 bases from V and 3 bases from J; junction bases left unmatched: 14. CDR3 length equals 17 residues. Written as DNA, the CDR3 is TGCAGCGTTGCCGGCGCTTCTAGCGGGAGTTTGGAAGAGACCCAGTACTTC. Residues: CSVAGASSGSLEETQYF.

This clonotype has more than one count but fewer than ten. The V and J genes are TRBV6-5 and TRBJ2-7; TRBD1 agrees at 7 bases. CDR3 length: 14 residues. Germline V gene sequence: CDR1 MNHEY, CDR2 SVGAGI. Trimming cost V 6 bases and J 2 bases; bases outside gene matches: 7. The chain's CDR3 is CASRPDRLTYEQYF. The CDR3 region has the DNA TGTGCCAGCAGACCGGACAGGCTTACCTACGAGCAGTACTTC.

This clonotype was observed many times. This chain links TRBV7-2 with TRBJ1-3; a weak D match, TRBD1 (6 bases). The CDR3 totals 13 residues. V lost 4 bases to trimming and J lost 8 bases, with 12 bases between them. The germline V gene has CDR1 SGHTA and CDR2 FQGNSA. CDR3 DNA: TGTGCCAGCAGCTGGACAGTGGGGGACACCATATATTTT. Translation: CASSWTVGDTIYF.

V and J are TRBV7-8 and TRBJ2-3, with TRBD2 matching 14 bases. The CDR3 is 17 amino acids. Germline V gives CDR1 SGHVS, CDR2 FQNEAQ. The V and J ends lost 6 bases and 4 bases, in that order; junction bases with no gene match: 9. CDR3 protein: CASSFQTSGRVPDTQYF. The CDR3 DNA sequence: TGTGCCAGCAGTTTTCAGACTAGCGGGAGGGTCCCAGATACGCAGTATTTT.

This clonotype has a handful of counts. The chain uses TRBV5-1 and TRBJ2-5; D not resolved. This CDR3 is built from 15 residues. Germline V lookup: CDR1 SGHRS, CDR2 YFSETQ. V was pared by 0 bases and J by 1 base, with 10 bases between. CDR3 bases: TGCGCCAGCAGCTTGGAGGCCGGCGCCCAAGAGACCCAGTACTTC. Protein sequence: CASSLEAGAQETQYF. The variable domain in full, with the rest retrieved from reference TRBV5-1 and TRBJ2-5, is KAGVTQTPRYLIKTRGQQVTLSCSPISGHRSVSWYQQTPGQGLQFLFEYFSETQRNKGNFPGRFSGRQFSNSRSEMNVSTLELGDSALYLCASSLEAGAQETQYFGPGTRLLVL.

There are many counts of this clonotype. This chain joins TRBV12-3 or TRBV12-4 and TRBJ2-7; TRBD1 agrees at 7 bases. The CDR3 runs 14 residues. V lost 5 bases, J lost 5 bases, and 9 bases stayed unmatched. The DNA for the CDR3 is TGTGCCAGCAGTCCCCTGACAGGGCCTCACGAGCAGTACTTC. This gives the protein CASSPLTGPHEQYF.

This clonotype was counted at least ten times. V is TRBV10-3 and J is TRBJ2-7, with TRBD2 matching over 9 bases. V gave up 7 bases and J gave up 3 bases; unmatched junction bases: 7. Germline V lookup: CDR1 ENHRY, CDR2 SYGVKD. The CDR3 loop spans 14 amino acids. The CDR3 reads CAITGTSSLYEQYF. Written as DNA, the CDR3 is TGTGCCATCACCGGGACTAGCTCCCTCTACGAGCAGTACTTC.

This chain links TRBV7-2 with TRBJ2-3; 8 nucleotides align to TRBD1. V was pared by 5 bases and J by 0 bases, with 4 bases of the junction left unmatched. The germline gives CDR1 SGHTA, CDR2 FQGNSA. This CDR3 spans 15 amino acids. The CDR3 DNA reads as TGTGCCAGCAGCCACGGACAGGGAAGCACAGATACGCAGTATTTT. It is translated as CASSHGQGSTDTQYF.

This clonotype was counted many times. The rearrangement uses TRBV27 and TRBJ2-5, with D uncertain. Germline lookup yields CDR1 MNHEY and CDR2 SMNVEV (reference sequence). Deletions cut 4 bases from V and 4 bases from J, with 7 bases between. This CDR3 region has 12 residues. CDR3 bases: TGTGCCAGCAGTTCCCTTCCAGAGACCCAGTACTTC. Translating gives CASSSLPETQYF.

This clonotype was found many times. J is TRBJ1-1 and V is TRBV28; 10 nucleotides agree with TRBD1. With V trimmed by 5 bases and J by 8 bases, 11 bases remained unmatched. The CDR3 consists of 15 residues. The V gene's germline CDR1 is MDHEN and CDR2 SYDVKM. CDR3 DNA: TGTGCCAGCAGTGCGTCCGGGACAGGGGTATTCGAAGCTTTCTTT. It codes for CASSASGTGVFEAFF. Based on the CDR3 plus reference TRBV28 and TRBJ1-1, the full variable domain is DVKVTQSSRYLVKRTGEKVFLECVQDMDHENMFWYRQDPGLGLRLIYFSYDVKMKEKGDIPEGYSVSREKKERFSLILESASTNQTSMYLCASSASGTGVFEAFFGQGTRLTVV.